Following are 13 T cell receptor beta chains from one sample sequenced in a study of cytomegalovirus exposure and HLA in healthy donors. The method was immunoSEQ multiplex PCR; TCRdb's version includes in-frame clones alone and lacks a portion of them. The table shows about 150,000 clones, with less than 95% occurring only once. Sequenced input: PBMCs. The origin of the receptors is a man between 18 and 29 years old in good health and CMV-seropositive.

The genes are TRBV10-3 and TRBJ1-1; TRBD1 matches at 7 bases. V shed 0 bases and J 3 bases; nucleotides not matched to a gene: 1. Germline V gives CDR1 ENHRY, CDR2 SYGVKD. The CDR3 spans 14 residues. The CDR3 coding sequence is TGTGCCATCAGTGAGTCGGGACAGCACACTGAAGCTTTCTTT. Its protein product is CAISESGQHTEAFF.

The genes are TRBV7-2 and TRBJ2-1, with 7 bases that match TRBD2. J was trimmed by 6 bases and V by 5 bases; bases with no gene match: 19. Germline-derived CDR1 and CDR2 are SGHTA and FQGNSA. The CDR3 has 18 residues. The CDR3 loop is CASSPSPAGREYLNEQFF. The CDR3 nucleotides read TGTGCCAGCAGCCCCTCTCCCGCGGGGCGGGAGTATCTCAATGAGCAGTTCTTC.

The CDR3 spells CASRPTAPKLFF. The CDR3 nucleotides read TGTGCCAGCAGGCCTACCGCTCCAAAACTGTTTTTT. The V call is TRBV2, the J call TRBJ1-4, with D uncertain. V shed 6 bases and J shed 10 bases, with 12 bases lying between them. The germline CDR1 and CDR2 sequences are SNHLY and FYNNEI. CDR3 length: 12 residues.

The rearrangement joins TRBV5-4 to TRBJ2-7, with 7 bases matching TRBD1. Germline V lookup: CDR1 SGHNT, CDR2 YYREEE (reference sequence). The CDR3 consists of 15 residues. V lost 4 bases to trimming and J lost 6 bases; unmatched junction nucleotides: 13. The CDR3 coding sequence is TGTGCCAGCAGCCCGGACAGGTACTATGGGGGCGAGCAGTACTTC. This gives the protein CASSPDRYYGGEQYF.

The chain carries TRBV28 and TRBJ1-6, with D tentatively TRBD1 (5 bases). There are 14 residues in the CDR3. Germline V gene lookup returns CDR1 MDHEN and CDR2 SYDVKM. Trimming took 7 bases from V and 12 from J, leaving 19 bases between them. The CDR3 DNA sequence: TGTGCCAGCACCTCAGCCGGACAAGATGGACCCCTCCACTTT. Its protein is CASTSAGQDGPLHF.

The V gene is TRBV4-2, the J gene TRBJ2-1; 13 bases map to TRBD2. V trimming: 3 bases; J trimming: 9 bases; junction bases outside the gene matches: 11. CDR3 length: 17 residues. Germline assignment: CDR1 LGHNA and CDR2 YNFKEQ. CDR3 nucleotides: TGTGCCAGCAGCCAGGGCCCCCGGACTAGCGGGAGAATTGAGCAGTTCTTC. This encodes CASSQGPRTSGRIEQFF.

The chain uses TRBV5-5 and TRBJ1-4, with 8 bases fitting TRBD1. CDR1 is SGHKS, CDR2 YYEKEE, per germline (reference sequence). The CDR3 sequence is 15 residues long. J gave up 7 bases and V 4 bases, and 9 bases lay outside the gene matches. CDR3 amino acids: CASSTAGTGTEKLFF. The CDR3, as DNA: TGTGCCAGCAGCACCGCCGGGACAGGTACTGAAAAACTGTTTTTT. Supplemented by reference TRBV5-5 and TRBJ1-4, the full variable domain reads DAGVTQSPTHLIKTRGQQVTLRCSPISGHKSVSWYQQVLGQGPQFIFQYYEKEERGRGNFPDRFSARQFPNYSSELNVNALLLGDSALYLCASSTAGTGTEKLFFGSGTQLSVL.

V usage is TRBV9 and J usage is TRBJ2-1, with TRBD2 matching over 14 bases. The CDR3 loop spans 17 amino acids. Losses at the gene ends were 0 bases for V and 8 bases for J; bases not matched to a gene: 7. Germline lookup yields CDR1 SGDLS and CDR2 YYNGEE. Here the CDR3 DNA reads TGTGCCAGCAGCGTAGCGGGACTAGCGGGAGCGGGGGATGAGCAGTTCTTC. This gives the protein CASSVAGLAGAGDEQFF.

The V gene is TRBV27, the J gene TRBJ2-1; 8 bases line up with TRBD2. This CDR3 comprises 12 residues. CDR1 MNHEY and CDR2 SMNVEV come from the germline V gene (reference sequence). The V gene end was trimmed by 3 bases and the J gene end by 14 bases; junction bases not matched to a gene: 6. Written as DNA, the CDR3 is TGTGCCAGCAGTTTTCGGGAGGGTAACAAGTTCTTC. This encodes CASSFREGNKFF.

The J gene is TRBJ1-5, the V gene TRBV28, with D hard to call. Between the trimmed V and J ends, which lost 3 bases and 1 base, there was a span of 10 bases. Per germline, CDR1 MDHEN and CDR2 SYDVKM. This CDR3 region has 15 residues. CDR3 sequence: CASSLGGESNQPQHF. Here the CDR3 DNA reads TGTGCCAGCAGTTTGGGCGGGGAGAGCAATCAGCCCCAGCATTTT.

J is TRBJ2-3 and V is TRBV2; TRBD2 matches 7 bases. CDR3 size: 17 residues. The V segment lost 5 bases and the J segment 4 bases; nucleotides outside the gene matches: 15. Germline V gene sequence: CDR1 SNHLY, CDR2 FYNNEI. The CDR3 region is CASSSDMGGSGADTQYF. DNA for the CDR3: TGTGCCAGCAGTTCGGACATGGGCGGGAGTGGTGCAGATACGCAGTATTTT.

V is TRBV4-2 and J is TRBJ2-6, with a weak D call TRBD1 (6 bases). V was clipped by 1 base and J by 4 bases, with 23 bases between them. Germline-derived CDR1 and CDR2 are LGHNA and YNFKEQ. The CDR3 is made up of 20 amino acids. The CDR3 loop reads CASSQVGRGTGRSGANVLTF. For the CDR3, the DNA is TGTGCCAGCAGCCAAGTTGGGAGAGGAACAGGGAGATCCGGGGCCAACGTCCTGACTTTC.

V gene TRBV18 combines with J gene TRBJ2-5; D ambiguous. V was trimmed by 0 bases and J by 1 base, leaving 9 bases between them. This CDR3 has 15 amino acids. Per germline, CDR1 KGHSH and CDR2 LQKENI. DNA of the CDR3: TGTGCCAGCTCACCACCTAGTACCGGCCAAGAGACCCAGTACTTC. It translates to CASSPPSTGQETQYF.